These 32 T cell receptor beta chains share one sample of origin, sequenced in a study of CD8 T cells in ankylosing spondylitis. One entry per CDR3 protein results from TCRdb running MiXCR on the 5' RACE reads. Of hundreds of thousands of distinct CDR3 sequences in the sample, about 20% were seen once. The specimen sequenced was blood, either unsorted or a sorted T cell fraction (not recorded which). These TCRs come from a male donor with ankylosing spondylitis or in good health (not recorded which).

In its sample, this clonotype was seen a few times. J is TRBJ2-1 and V is TRBV20-1; D might be TRBD1 (5 bases). The length of the CDR3 is 16 residues. Per the germline V gene, CDR1 is DFQATT and CDR2 is SNEGSKA (reference sequence). V was pared by 0 bases and J by 7 bases, with 19 bases between. CDR3 sequence: CSARDLGRAAINEQFF. CDR3 DNA sequence: TGCAGTGCTAGAGATCTGGGCAGGGCGGCTATAAATGAGCAGTTCTTC.

The chain is built from TRBV7-8 and TRBJ2-7; D ambiguous. Germline V lookup: CDR1 SGHVS, CDR2 FQNEAQ. Deletions cut 3 bases from V and 0 bases from J, with 18 bases between. The CDR3 covers 17 residues. The CDR3, as DNA: TGTGCCAGCAGCTTTCATCCTGGCAGGTTCGGCTCCTACGAGCAGTACTTC. This gives the protein CASSFHPGRFGSYEQYF.

In its sample, this clonotype was seen a few times. The chain employs TRBV30 and TRBJ2-3; TRBD2 matches 11 bases. The germline V gene has CDR1 GTSNPN and CDR2 SVGIG (reference sequence). The length of the CDR3 is 14 residues. Unmatched junction bases numbered 5, after V lost 3 bases and J lost 6 bases. The chain's CDR3 is CAWSLAGGYDTQYF. In DNA, the CDR3 is TGTGCCTGGAGCCTAGCGGGGGGATATGATACGCAGTATTTT.

This chain joins TRBV25-1 and TRBJ1-4; D might be TRBD1 (5 bases). CDR1 and CDR2 from the germline V gene are MGHDK and SYGVNS. The CDR3 length is 12 residues. Between the trimmed V and J ends, which lost 1 base and 16 bases, there was a span of 13 bases. The CDR3 nucleotides are TGTGCCAGCAGTGAATGGGGGACCGTCCGGTTTTTT. Protein: CASSEWGTVRFF. The full variable domain, its missing parts supplied by reference TRBV25-1 and TRBJ1-4, is EADIYQTPRYLVIGTGKKITLECSQTMGHDKMYWYQQDPGMELHLIHYSYGVNSTEKGDLSSESTVSRIRTEHFPLTLESARPSHTSQYLCASSEWGTVRFFGSGTQLSVL.

The chain links TRBV6-1 to TRBJ2-1; the match to TRBD2 covers 7 bases. The J segment lost 9 bases and the V segment lost 4 bases, leaving 21 bases of the junction unmatched. The germline gives CDR1 MNHNS, CDR2 SASEGT. The CDR3 has 18 amino acids. The DNA for the CDR3 is TGTGCCAGCAGTGGGGCCTGGTGGTTGGGAGGATCGGGAGGTGAGCAGTTCTTC. Its protein product is CASSGAWWLGGSGGEQFF.

V is TRBV4-1 and J is TRBJ2-6, with D uncertain. Germline CDR1 and CDR2: MGHRA and YSYEKL. The CDR3 runs 14 residues. Trimming took off 2 bases at V and 0 bases at J, with 2 bases between the two ends. This CDR3 is CASSQTSGANVLTF. The DNA for the CDR3 is TGCGCCAGCAGCCAAACCTCTGGGGCCAACGTCCTGACTTTC.

The J gene is TRBJ2-1, the V gene TRBV6-1, with a weak D call TRBD2 (6 bases). The CDR3 is made up of 18 amino acids. Germline loops: CDR1 MNHNS, CDR2 SASEGT. Trimming cost V 1 base and J 2 bases, with 18 bases left between them. Here the CDR3 DNA reads TGTGCCAGCAGTGAAGGGTGGGAGGCAGGCGATGCCTACAATGAGCAGTTCTTC. Translated, it gives CASSEGWEAGDAYNEQFF.

The chain has TRBV5-5 and TRBJ2-3; 8 bases are a match to TRBD2. V trimming: 3 bases; J trimming: 2 bases; junction bases outside the gene matches: 11. This CDR3 is 17 amino acids long. CDR1 SGHKS and CDR2 YYEKEE come from the germline V gene (reference sequence). CDR3 sequence: CASSSQVAGIYTDTQYF. The CDR3 bases are TGTGCCAGCAGCTCCCAAGTAGCGGGGATATACACAGATACGCAGTATTTT.

The chain joins TRBV6-1 to TRBJ2-1; 11 nucleotides align to TRBD2. The J segment lost 3 bases and the V segment lost 1 base, leaving 5 bases of the junction unmatched. The CDR3 length is 17 residues. Germline V gene data show CDR1 as MNHNS and CDR2 as SASEGT. The CDR3 region is CASSEVGLAGLYNEQFF. CDR3 in DNA: TGTGCCAGCAGTGAAGTCGGACTAGCGGGTCTCTACAATGAGCAGTTCTTC.

The chain employs TRBV12-3 or TRBV12-4 and TRBJ2-1, with TRBD2 matching over 7 bases. The CDR3 is made up of 15 amino acids. The V segment lost 7 bases and the J segment 16 bases; nucleotides outside the gene matches: 22. The CDR3 reads CASNLGGLLAGERFF. The CDR3 DNA is TGTGCCAGCAACTTAGGCGGACTTTTAGCGGGTGAGCGTTTCTTC.

This clonotype has a count of ten or more. The J gene is TRBJ2-7, the V gene TRBV7-9; 7 bases are a match to TRBD1. V dropped 1 base and J dropped 2; count of bases not matched to a gene: 2. In germline, CDR1 is SEHNR, CDR2 FQNEAQ (reference sequence). The CDR3 consists of 14 residues. CDR3 sequence: CASSLGGTAYEQYF. DNA for the CDR3: TGTGCCAGCAGCTTAGGGGGGACAGCCTACGAGCAGTACTTC.

CDR3 amino acids: CASTLSSGAPADTQYF. The CDR3 DNA reads TGTGCCAGCACCCTCTCTAGCGGGGCCCCCGCAGATACGCAGTATTTT. This chain uses TRBV6-1 with TRBJ2-3, with 9 bases that match TRBD2. With V trimmed by 7 bases and J by 4 bases, 12 bases remained unmatched. The CDR3 is 16 amino acids. Germline assignment: CDR1 MNHNS and CDR2 SASEGT.

The chain couples TRBV4-2 to TRBJ2-3; 10 bases are a match to TRBD2. Germline CDR1 reads LGHNA; CDR2 reads YNFKEQ. This CDR3 region has 21 residues. The V segment lost 0 bases and the J segment 0 bases; nucleotides outside the gene matches: 15. In nucleotides, the CDR3 is TGTGCCAGCAGCCAAGATCAGGAGCGGGGGGGCATGGTCGCAAGCACAGATACGCAGTATTTT. It encodes CASSQDQERGGMVASTDTQYF.

This clonotype was detected a few times. The gene calls are TRBV7-9 and TRBJ2-6; D remains ambiguous. The CDR3 is 15 amino acids. Germline V gene data show CDR1 as SEHNR and CDR2 as FQNEAQ (reference sequence). Trimming left V 5 bases short and J 0 bases short, with 8 bases between. The CDR3 DNA is TGTGCCAGCAGCCCCGCCGCCTCTGGGGCCAACGTCCTGACTTTC. Its protein is CASSPAASGANVLTF.

Regarding this clonotype: No DNA is shown, since the ends of the CDR3 on it are uncertain; the CDR3 is the one TCRdb lists. V and J are TRBV3-1 and TRBJ2-7; TRBD1 is the table's D call, not checked against the DNA. The CDR3 extends over 13 residues, inclusive of both ends. CDR1 and CDR2 (germline): LGHDT, YNNKEL (reference sequence). CDR3 amino acids: CASTSGRTYEQYF.

This chain connects TRBV7-8 to TRBJ1-1; D is unclear. The CDR3 extends over 13 amino acids. Per germline, CDR1 SGHVS and CDR2 FQNEAQ. The V and J ends lost 3 bases and 0 bases respectively, with 5 bases between them. CDR3 nucleotide sequence: TGTGCCAGCAGCTTTAGTCTGAACACTGAAGCTTTCTTT. It translates to CASSFSLNTEAFF.

This clonotype turned up a few times. V gene TRBV7-9 combines with J gene TRBJ2-7, with D maybe TRBD2 (7 bases). The CDR3 consists of 15 residues. Germline V gene data show CDR1 as SEHNR and CDR2 as FQNEAQ (reference sequence). The germline V and J ends were trimmed by 4 bases and 2 bases, with 15 bases remaining between them. The DNA for the CDR3 is TGTGCCAGCAGCTACGAAGGGGGGGAGACCTACGAGCAGTACTTC. Translating gives CASSYEGGETYEQYF.

In its sample, this clonotype was seen many times. This chain links TRBV20-1 with TRBJ2-7; 8 bases are shared with TRBD1. Germline loops: CDR1 DFQATT, CDR2 SNEGSKA (reference sequence). V was pared by 7 bases and J by 2 bases, with 7 bases of the junction left unmatched. This CDR3 is built from 13 residues. The CDR3 sequence: CSGRDRWTYEQYF. The CDR3 bases are TGCAGTGGCCGGGACAGGTGGACCTACGAGCAGTACTTC.

This sequence joins TRBV27 and TRBJ2-1, with D perhaps matching TRBD1 or TRBD2 (5 bases each). The CDR3 spans 14 residues. Germline V gene sequence: CDR1 MNHEY, CDR2 SMNVEV (reference sequence). V lost 2 bases to trimming and J lost 9 bases, with 14 bases between them. The CDR3 here is CASSLIGDLLEQFF. The CDR3, as DNA: TGTGCCAGCAGTTTAATAGGGGACCTACTTGAGCAGTTCTTC.

The chain employs TRBV4-1 and TRBJ2-3, with D possibly matching TRBD1 (6 bases). This CDR3 has 13 amino acids. V was clipped by 7 bases and J by 2 bases, with 10 bases between them. Germline assignment: CDR1 MGHRA and CDR2 YSYEKL. The CDR3 loop reads CASKDSTTDTQYF. CDR3 nucleotide sequence: TGCGCCAGCAAGGACAGCACCACAGATACGCAGTATTTT.

This clonotype was found a few times. The chain links TRBV2 to TRBJ2-5; 8 nucleotides align to TRBD1. The germline CDR1 and CDR2 sequences are SNHLY and FYNNEI. Unmatched junction bases numbered 4, after V lost 6 bases and J lost 1 base. CDR3 length: 14 residues. The CDR3 here is CASSRQGSQETQYF. The CDR3 DNA sequence: TGTGCCAGCAGCCGACAGGGGTCCCAAGAGACCCAGTACTTC.

This clonotype has a handful of counts. The V gene is TRBV29-1, the J gene TRBJ2-7; D is possibly TRBD1 or TRBD2 (5 bases each). Trimming stripped 2 bases from V and 1 base from J, with 9 bases between. There are 13 residues in the CDR3. In germline, CDR1 is SQVTM, CDR2 ANQGSEA. The CDR3: CSVERDGSYEQYF. DNA of the CDR3: TGCAGCGTTGAACGGGACGGATCCTACGAGCAGTACTTC.

This clonotype was detected a few times. This chain links TRBV7-9 with TRBJ2-7; 9 nucleotides match TRBD1. CDR3 length equals 15 residues. After removal of 7 bases from V and 3 bases from J, the junction contained 10 bases not matched to a gene. Germline V gene data show CDR1 as SEHNR and CDR2 as FQNEAQ (reference sequence). The CDR3 DNA is TGTGCCAGCAACCCAGCAGGGACAGGGATCTACGAGCAGTACTTC. The encoded protein is CASNPAGTGIYEQYF.

This clonotype was observed a single time. J is TRBJ2-1 and V is TRBV30; no clear D gene. CDR3 size: 12 residues. Per germline, CDR1 GTSNPN and CDR2 SVGIG (reference sequence). The V end was cut by 3 bases, the J end by 5 bases, with 8 bases between. In DNA, the CDR3 is TGTGCCTGGAGGGTCGACGACAATGAGCAGTTCTTC. Amino acid sequence: CAWRVDDNEQFF.

This chain joins TRBV4-1 and TRBJ2-7, with D possibly being TRBD1 (6 bases). From germline, CDR1 is MGHRA and CDR2 YSYEKL. V was cut by 3 bases and J by 0 bases, with 15 bases left in between. The CDR3 loop spans 16 amino acids. The CDR3, as DNA: TGCGCCAGCAGCCAGGGTACAGGGACCAGCTCCTACGAGCAGTACTTC. Its translation: CASSQGTGTSSYEQYF.

The rearrangement uses TRBV5-8 and TRBJ2-3; D perhaps matches TRBD1 (6 bases). Germline CDR1 is SGHTS and CDR2 is YDEGEE. CDR3 length: 12 amino acids. V lost 7 bases, J lost 11 bases, and 17 bases lay in between. The CDR3 is CASFHEGVWQYF. CDR3 nucleotides: TGTGCCAGCTTTCACGAGGGGGTGTGGCAGTATTTT.

The genes are TRBV5-1 and TRBJ1-4, with 7 bases matching TRBD1. Germline lookup yields CDR1 SGHRS and CDR2 YFSETQ. This CDR3 is built from 15 residues. The J segment lost 2 bases and the V segment lost 5 bases, leaving 6 bases of the junction unmatched. CDR3 sequence: CASRDTQGTNEKLFF. The CDR3 nucleotides read TGCGCCAGCAGGGACACACAGGGGACTAATGAAAAACTGTTTTTT.

This sequence joins TRBV10-2 and TRBJ2-7; 11 nucleotides agree with TRBD2. The CDR3 is 14 residues long. V was clipped by 9 bases and J by 5 bases; unmatched bases: 9. CDR1 and CDR2 from the germline V gene are WSHSY and SAAADI. The chain's CDR3 is CASLAGGPPHEQYF. The CDR3 DNA follows: TGCGCCAGTCTAGCGGGGGGACCACCCCACGAGCAGTACTTC.

In its sample, this clonotype was seen a few times. This chain connects TRBV20-1 to TRBJ2-3; 9 nucleotides align to TRBD2. The CDR3 is 15 residues long. The germline CDR1 and CDR2 sequences are DFQATT and SNEGSKA (reference sequence). The V segment lost 6 bases and the J segment 5 bases; nucleotides outside the gene matches: 12. CDR3 in amino acids: CSAIGGGGVVDTQYF. Written as DNA, the CDR3 is TGCAGTGCCATAGGGGGCGGGGGGGTCGTAGATACGCAGTATTTT.

This clonotype has a handful of counts. The genes are TRBV6-1 and TRBJ2-2; unclear D gene. The V end lost 6 bases, the J end lost 1 base, and 12 bases lay between the germline ends. Germline assignment: CDR1 MNHNS and CDR2 SASEGT. The CDR3 consists of 15 residues. CDR3: CASSLFTENTGELFF. CDR3 nucleotide sequence: TGTGCCAGCAGCCTATTTACCGAGAACACCGGGGAGCTGTTTTTT.

The chain couples TRBV28 to TRBJ2-7; D assignment may be TRBD1 or TRBD2 (6 bases each). This CDR3 has 13 residues. Germline V gives CDR1 MDHEN, CDR2 SYDVKM. Trimming pared 6 bases from V and 7 bases from J, leaving 16 bases between. The CDR3 region is CASSLPGAKEQYF. In DNA, the CDR3 is TGTGCCAGCAGCCTACCGGGGGCGAAGGAGCAGTACTTC.

V usage is TRBV20-1 and J usage is TRBJ2-7; 9 bases line up with TRBD1. Germline loops: CDR1 DFQATT, CDR2 SNEGSKA (reference sequence). The V gene end was trimmed by 3 bases and the J gene end by 0 bases; junction bases not matched to a gene: 3. The CDR3 extends over 14 amino acids. This chain's CDR3 is CSARYRGPSYEQYF. The CDR3, as DNA: TGCAGTGCTAGGTACAGGGGGCCCTCCTACGAGCAGTACTTC.